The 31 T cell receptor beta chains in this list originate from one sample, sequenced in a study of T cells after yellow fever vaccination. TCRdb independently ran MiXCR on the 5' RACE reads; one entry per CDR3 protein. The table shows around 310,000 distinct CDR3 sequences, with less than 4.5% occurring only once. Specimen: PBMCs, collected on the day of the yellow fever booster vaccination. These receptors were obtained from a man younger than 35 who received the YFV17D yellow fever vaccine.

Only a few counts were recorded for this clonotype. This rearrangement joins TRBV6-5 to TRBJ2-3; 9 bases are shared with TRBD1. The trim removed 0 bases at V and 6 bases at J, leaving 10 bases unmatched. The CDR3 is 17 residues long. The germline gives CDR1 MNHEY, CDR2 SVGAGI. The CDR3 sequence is CASSYSTGTGISDTQYF. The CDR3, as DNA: TGTGCCAGCAGTTACTCGACAGGGACAGGGATATCGGATACGCAGTATTTT.

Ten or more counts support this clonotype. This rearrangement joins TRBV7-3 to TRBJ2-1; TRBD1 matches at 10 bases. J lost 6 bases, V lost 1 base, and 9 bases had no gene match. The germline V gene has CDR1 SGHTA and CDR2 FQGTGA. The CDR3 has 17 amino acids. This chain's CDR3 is CASSLITRDRGTNEQFF. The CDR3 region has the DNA TGTGCCAGCAGCTTAATAACCCGGGACAGGGGCACCAATGAGCAGTTCTTC.

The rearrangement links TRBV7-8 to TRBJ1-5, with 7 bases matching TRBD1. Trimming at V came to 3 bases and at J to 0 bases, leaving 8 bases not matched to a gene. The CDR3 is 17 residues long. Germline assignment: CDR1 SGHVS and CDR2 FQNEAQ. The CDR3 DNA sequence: TGTGCCAGCAGCTTGGAACCGGGACAGTATAGCAATCAGCCCCAGCATTTT. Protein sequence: CASSLEPGQYSNQPQHF. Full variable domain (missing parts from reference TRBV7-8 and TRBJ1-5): GAGVSQSPRYKVAKRGQDVALRCDPISGHVSLFWYQQALGQGPEFLTYFQNEAQLDKSGLPSDRFFAERPEGSVSTLKIQRTQQEDSAVYLCASSLEPGQYSNQPQHFGDGTRLSIL.

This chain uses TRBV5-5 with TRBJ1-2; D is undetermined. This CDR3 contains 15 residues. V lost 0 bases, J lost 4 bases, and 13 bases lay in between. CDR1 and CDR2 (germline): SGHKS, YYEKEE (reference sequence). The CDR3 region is CASSLDTNSFYGYTF. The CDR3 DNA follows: TGTGCCAGCAGCTTGGACACCAACAGCTTCTATGGCTACACCTTC.

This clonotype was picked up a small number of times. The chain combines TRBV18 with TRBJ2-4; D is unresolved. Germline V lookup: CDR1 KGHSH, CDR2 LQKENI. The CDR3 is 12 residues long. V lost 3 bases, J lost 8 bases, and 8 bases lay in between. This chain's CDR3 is CASSPQEDIQYF. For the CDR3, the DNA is TGTGCCAGCTCACCCCAGGAAGACATTCAGTACTTC.

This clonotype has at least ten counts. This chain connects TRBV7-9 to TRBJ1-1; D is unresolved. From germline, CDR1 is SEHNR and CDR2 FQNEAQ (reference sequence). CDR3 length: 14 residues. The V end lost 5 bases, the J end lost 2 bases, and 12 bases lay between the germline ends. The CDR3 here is CASSPVSSNTEAFF. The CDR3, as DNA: TGTGCCAGCAGCCCAGTCTCGAGCAACACTGAAGCTTTCTTT.

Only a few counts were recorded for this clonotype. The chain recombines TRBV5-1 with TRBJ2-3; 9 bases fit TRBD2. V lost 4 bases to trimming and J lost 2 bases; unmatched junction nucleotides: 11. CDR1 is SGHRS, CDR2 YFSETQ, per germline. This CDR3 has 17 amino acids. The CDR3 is CASSLPGSSGATDTQYF. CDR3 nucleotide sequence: TGCGCCAGCAGCCTGCCCGGTTCTAGCGGGGCCACAGATACGCAGTATTTT. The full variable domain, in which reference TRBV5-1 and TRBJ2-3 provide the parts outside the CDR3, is KAGVTQTPRYLIKTRGQQVTLSCSPISGHRSVSWYQQTPGQGLQFLFEYFSETQRNKGNFPGRFSGRQFSNSRSEMNVSTLELGDSALYLCASSLPGSSGATDTQYFGPGTRLTVL.

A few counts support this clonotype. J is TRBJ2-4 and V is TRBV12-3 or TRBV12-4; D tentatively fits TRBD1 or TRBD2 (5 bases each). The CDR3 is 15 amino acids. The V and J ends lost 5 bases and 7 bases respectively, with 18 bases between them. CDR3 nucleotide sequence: TGTGCCAGCAGTGCCTCCTCAGGATGGGGGAACATTCAGTACTTC. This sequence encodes CASSASSGWGNIQYF.

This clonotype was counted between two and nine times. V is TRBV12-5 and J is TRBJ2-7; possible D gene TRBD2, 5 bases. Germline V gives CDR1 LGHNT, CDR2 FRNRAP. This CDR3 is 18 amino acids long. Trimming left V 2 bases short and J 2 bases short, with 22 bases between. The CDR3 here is CASGLLAGWDRHTYEQYF. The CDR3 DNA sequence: TGTGCTAGTGGTTTGCTAGCCGGTTGGGATCGTCACACCTACGAGCAGTACTTC.

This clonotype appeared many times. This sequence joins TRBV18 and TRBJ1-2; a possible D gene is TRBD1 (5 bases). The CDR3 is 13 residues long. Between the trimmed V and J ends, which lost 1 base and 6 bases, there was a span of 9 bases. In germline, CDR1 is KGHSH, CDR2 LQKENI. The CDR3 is CASSPQGEHGYTF. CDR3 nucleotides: TGTGCCAGCTCACCACAAGGGGAACATGGCTACACCTTC.

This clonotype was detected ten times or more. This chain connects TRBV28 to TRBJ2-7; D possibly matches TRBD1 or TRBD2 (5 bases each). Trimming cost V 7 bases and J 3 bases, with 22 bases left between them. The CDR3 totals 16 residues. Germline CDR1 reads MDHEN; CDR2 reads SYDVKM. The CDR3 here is CASTHFEGMSIYEQYF. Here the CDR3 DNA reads TGTGCCAGCACCCATTTCGAGGGGATGAGTATCTACGAGCAGTACTTC. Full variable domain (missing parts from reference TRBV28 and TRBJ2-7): DVKVTQSSRYLVKRTGEKVFLECVQDMDHENMFWYRQDPGLGLRLIYFSYDVKMKEKGDIPEGYSVSREKKERFSLILESASTNQTSMYLCASTHFEGMSIYEQYFGPGTRLTVT.

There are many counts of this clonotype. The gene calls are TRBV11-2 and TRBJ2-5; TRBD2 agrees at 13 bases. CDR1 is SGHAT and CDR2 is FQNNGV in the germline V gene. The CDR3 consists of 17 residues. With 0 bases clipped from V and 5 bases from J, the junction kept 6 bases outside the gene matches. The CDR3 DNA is TGTGCCAGCAGCTTAGACCCCGCGACTAGCGGGGGGGAGACCCAGTACTTC. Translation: CASSLDPATSGGETQYF. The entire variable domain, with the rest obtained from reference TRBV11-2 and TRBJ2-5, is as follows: EAGVAQSPRYKIIEKRQSVAFWCNPISGHATLYWYQQILGQGPKLLIQFQNNGVVDDSQLPKDRFSAERLKGVDSTLKIQPAKLEDSAVYLCASSLDPATSGGETQYFGPGTRLLVL.

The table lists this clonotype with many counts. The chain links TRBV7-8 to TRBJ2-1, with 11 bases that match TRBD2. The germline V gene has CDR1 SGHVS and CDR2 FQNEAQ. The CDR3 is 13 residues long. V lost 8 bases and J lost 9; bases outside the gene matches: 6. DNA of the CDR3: TGTGCCAGCGGGACTAGCGGTATTAGTGAGCAGTTCTTC. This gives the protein CASGTSGISEQFF. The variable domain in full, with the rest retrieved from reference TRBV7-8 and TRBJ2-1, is GAGVSQSPRYKVAKRGQDVALRCDPISGHVSLFWYQQALGQGPEFLTYFQNEAQLDKSGLPSDRFFAERPEGSVSTLKIQRTQQEDSAVYLCASGTSGISEQFFGPGTRLTVL.

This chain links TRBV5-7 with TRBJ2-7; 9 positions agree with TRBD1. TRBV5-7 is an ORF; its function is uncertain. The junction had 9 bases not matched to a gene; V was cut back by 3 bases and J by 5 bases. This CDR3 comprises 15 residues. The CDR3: CASSSSGTGSDEQYF. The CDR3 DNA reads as TGTGCCAGCAGCTCATCCGGGACAGGGTCCGACGAGCAGTACTTC.

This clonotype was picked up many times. The CDR3 sequence is CASKHTGDNTGELFF. The CDR3 coding sequence is TGTGCCAGCAAACACACAGGAGACAACACCGGGGAGCTGTTTTTT. The chain recombines TRBV12-3 or TRBV12-4 with TRBJ2-2; D may be TRBD1 (5 bases). The CDR3 is 15 amino acids. The germline V and J ends were trimmed by 7 bases and 2 bases, with 14 bases remaining between them.

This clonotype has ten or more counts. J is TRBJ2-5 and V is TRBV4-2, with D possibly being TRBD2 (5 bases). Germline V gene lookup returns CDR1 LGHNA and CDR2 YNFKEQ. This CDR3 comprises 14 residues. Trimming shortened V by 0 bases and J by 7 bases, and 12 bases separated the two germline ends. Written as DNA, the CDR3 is TGTGCCAGCAGCCAAGATTCCGGGGAAAGGACCCAGTACTTC. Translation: CASSQDSGERTQYF.

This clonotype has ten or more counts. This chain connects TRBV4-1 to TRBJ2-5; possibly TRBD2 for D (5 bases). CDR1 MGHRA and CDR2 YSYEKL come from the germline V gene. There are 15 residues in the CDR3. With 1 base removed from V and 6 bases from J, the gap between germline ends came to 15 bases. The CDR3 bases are TGCGCCAGCAGCCAAGGACTACACCTGTGGAAGACCCAGTACTTC. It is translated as CASSQGLHLWKTQYF.

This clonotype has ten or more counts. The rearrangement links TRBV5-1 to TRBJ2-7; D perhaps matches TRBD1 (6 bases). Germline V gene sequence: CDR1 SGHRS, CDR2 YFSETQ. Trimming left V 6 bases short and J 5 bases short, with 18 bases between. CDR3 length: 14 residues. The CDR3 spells CASNEGQGMHEQYF. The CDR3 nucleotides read TGCGCCAGCAACGAGGGGCAGGGGATGCACGAGCAGTACTTC.

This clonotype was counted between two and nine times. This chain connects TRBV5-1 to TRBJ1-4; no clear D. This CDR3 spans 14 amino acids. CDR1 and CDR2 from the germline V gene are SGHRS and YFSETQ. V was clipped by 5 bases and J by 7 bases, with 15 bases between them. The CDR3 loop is CASRPGSSSEKLFF. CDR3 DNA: TGCGCCAGCAGACCCGGGTCGAGCAGTGAAAAACTGTTTTTT.

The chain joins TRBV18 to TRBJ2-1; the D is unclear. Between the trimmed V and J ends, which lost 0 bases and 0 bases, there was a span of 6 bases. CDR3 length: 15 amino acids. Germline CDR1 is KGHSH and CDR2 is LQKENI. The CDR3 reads CASSPPSISYNEQFF. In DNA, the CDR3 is TGTGCCAGCTCACCACCAAGTATCTCCTACAATGAGCAGTTCTTC.

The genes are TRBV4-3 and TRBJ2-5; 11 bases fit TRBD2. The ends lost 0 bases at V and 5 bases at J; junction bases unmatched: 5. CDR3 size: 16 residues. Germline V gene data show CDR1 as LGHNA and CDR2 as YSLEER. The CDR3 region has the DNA TGCGCCAGCAGCCAAGACCTAGCGGGGGGTCTTGAGACCCAGTACTTC. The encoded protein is CASSQDLAGGLETQYF.

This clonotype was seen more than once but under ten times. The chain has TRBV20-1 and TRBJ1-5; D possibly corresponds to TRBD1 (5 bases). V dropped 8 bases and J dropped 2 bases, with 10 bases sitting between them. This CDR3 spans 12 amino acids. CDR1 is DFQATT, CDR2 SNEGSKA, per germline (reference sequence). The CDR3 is CSCVGGNQPQHF. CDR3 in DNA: TGCAGTTGTGTGGGGGGCAATCAGCCCCAGCATTTT.

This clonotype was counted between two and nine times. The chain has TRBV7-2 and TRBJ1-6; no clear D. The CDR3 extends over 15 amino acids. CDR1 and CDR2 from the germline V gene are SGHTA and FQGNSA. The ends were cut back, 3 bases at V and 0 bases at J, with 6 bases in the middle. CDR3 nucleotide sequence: TGTGCCAGCAGCTTGGCGGACTCCTATAATTCACCCCTCCACTTT. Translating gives CASSLADSYNSPLHF.

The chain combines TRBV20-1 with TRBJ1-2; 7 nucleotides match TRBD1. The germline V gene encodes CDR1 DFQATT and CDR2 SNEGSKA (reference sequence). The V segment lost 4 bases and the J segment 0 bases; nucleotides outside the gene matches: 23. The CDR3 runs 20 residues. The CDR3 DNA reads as TGCAGTGCTAAGGGGGTTCGGGGCAGGGCCAGGGGGTTGACTAACTATGGCTACACCTTC. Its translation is CSAKGVRGRARGLTNYGYTF.

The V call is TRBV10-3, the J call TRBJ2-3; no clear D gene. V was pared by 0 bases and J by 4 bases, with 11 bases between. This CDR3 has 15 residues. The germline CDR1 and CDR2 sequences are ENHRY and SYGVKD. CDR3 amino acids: CAISESTGVPDTQYF. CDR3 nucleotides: TGTGCCATCAGTGAGTCTACTGGGGTACCAGATACGCAGTATTTT.

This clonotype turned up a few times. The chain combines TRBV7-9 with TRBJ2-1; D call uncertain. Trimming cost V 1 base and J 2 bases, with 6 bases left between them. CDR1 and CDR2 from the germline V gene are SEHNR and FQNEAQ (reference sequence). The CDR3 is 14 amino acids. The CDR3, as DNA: TGTGCCAGCAGCTTAGACGAGCCCTACAATGAGCAGTTCTTC. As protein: CASSLDEPYNEQFF.

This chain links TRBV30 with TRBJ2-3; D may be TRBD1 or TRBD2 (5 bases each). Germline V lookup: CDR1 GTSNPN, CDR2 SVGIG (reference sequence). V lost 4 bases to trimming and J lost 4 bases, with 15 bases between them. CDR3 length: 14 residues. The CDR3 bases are TGTGCCTGGAATTTGGGACCTGCCGCAGATACGCAGTATTTT. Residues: CAWNLGPAADTQYF.

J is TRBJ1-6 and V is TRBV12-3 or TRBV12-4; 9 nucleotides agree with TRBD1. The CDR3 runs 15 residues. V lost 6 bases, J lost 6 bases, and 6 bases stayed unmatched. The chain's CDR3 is CASSYGTGINSPLHF. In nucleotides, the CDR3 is TGTGCCAGCAGCTACGGGACAGGGATTAATTCACCCCTCCACTTT.

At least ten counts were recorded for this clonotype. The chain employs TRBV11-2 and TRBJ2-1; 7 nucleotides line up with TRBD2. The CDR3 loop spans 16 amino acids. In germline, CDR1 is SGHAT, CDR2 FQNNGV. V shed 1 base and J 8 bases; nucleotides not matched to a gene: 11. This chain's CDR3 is CASSLASSGGIDEQFF. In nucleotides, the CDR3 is TGTGCCAGCAGCTTAGCTTCCTCGGGGGGTATCGATGAGCAGTTCTTC.

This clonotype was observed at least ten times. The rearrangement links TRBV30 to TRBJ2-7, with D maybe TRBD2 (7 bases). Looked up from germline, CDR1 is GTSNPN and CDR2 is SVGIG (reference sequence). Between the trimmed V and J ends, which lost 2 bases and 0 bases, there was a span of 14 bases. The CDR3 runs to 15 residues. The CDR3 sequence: CAWSPKGGSSYEQYF. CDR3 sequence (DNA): TGTGCCTGGAGTCCCAAGGGGGGGAGCTCCTACGAGCAGTACTTC.

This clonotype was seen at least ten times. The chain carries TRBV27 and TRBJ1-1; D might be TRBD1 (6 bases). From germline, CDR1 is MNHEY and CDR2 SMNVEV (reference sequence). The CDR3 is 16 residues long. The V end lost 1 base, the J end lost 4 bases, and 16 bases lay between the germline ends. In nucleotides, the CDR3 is TGTGCCAGCAGTTTATACGGGGGCGAGTTGGGCACTGAAGCTTTCTTT. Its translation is CASSLYGGELGTEAFF.